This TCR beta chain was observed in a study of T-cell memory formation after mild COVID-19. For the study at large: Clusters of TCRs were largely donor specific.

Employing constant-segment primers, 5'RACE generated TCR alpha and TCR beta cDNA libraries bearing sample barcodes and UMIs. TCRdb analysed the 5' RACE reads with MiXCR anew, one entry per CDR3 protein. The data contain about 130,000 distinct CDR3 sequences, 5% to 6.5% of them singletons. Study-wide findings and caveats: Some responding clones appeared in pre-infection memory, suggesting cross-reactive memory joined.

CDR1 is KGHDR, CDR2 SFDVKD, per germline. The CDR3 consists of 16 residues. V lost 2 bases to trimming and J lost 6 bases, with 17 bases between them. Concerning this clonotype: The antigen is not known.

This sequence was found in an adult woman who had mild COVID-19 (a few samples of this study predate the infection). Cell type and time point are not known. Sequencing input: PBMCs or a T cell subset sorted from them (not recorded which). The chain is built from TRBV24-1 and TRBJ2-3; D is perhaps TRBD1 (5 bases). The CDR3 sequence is CATSDSPGPSWDTQYF. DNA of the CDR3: TGTGCCACCAGTGATTCTCCAGGGCCTTCGTGGGATACGCAGTATTTT.